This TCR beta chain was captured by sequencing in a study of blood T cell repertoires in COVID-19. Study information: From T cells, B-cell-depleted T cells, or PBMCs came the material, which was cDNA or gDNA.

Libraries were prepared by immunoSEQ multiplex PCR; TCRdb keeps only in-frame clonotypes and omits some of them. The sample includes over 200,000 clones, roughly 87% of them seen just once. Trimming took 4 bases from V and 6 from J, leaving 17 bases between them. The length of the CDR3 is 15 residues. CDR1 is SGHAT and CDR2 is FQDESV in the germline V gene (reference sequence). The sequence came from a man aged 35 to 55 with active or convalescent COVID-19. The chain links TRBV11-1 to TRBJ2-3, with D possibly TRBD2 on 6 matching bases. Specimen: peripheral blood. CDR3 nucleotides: TGTGCCAGCAGCTCGACCTTTGGAGGGGTGGATACGCAGTATTTT. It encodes CASSSTFGGVDTQYF. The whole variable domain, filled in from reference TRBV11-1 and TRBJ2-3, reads EAEVAQSPRYKITEKSQAVAFWCDPISGHATLYWYRQILGQGPELLVQFQDESVVDDSQLPKDRFSAERLKGVDSTLKIQPAELGDSAMYLCASSSTFGGVDTQYFGPGTRLTVL.